The 14 T cell receptor beta chains given below trace back to one sample, sequenced in a study of cytomegalovirus exposure and HLA in healthy donors. PCR primers comprised 60 Vbeta and 13 Jbeta primers. Method: immunoSEQ multiplex PCR; TCRdb's copy keeps in-frame clones and lacks some. The sample records about 190,000 clones, roughly 82% being singletons. Source material: PBMCs. The receptor set was obtained from a woman aged 45-65 years in good health and CMV-seropositive.

The rearrangement uses TRBV2 and TRBJ1-6; D call uncertain. The CDR3 has 13 residues. V lost 7 bases and J 10 bases, leaving 14 bases between the germline ends. Germline V gene sequence: CDR1 SNHLY, CDR2 FYNNEI. The CDR3 spells CASTPGSSSPLHF. Written as DNA, the CDR3 is TGTGCCAGCACCCCAGGATCATCATCACCCCTCCACTTT.

This chain connects TRBV5-1 to TRBJ2-3, with 13 bases lining up with TRBD2. Germline loops: CDR1 SGHRS, CDR2 YFSETQ. V trimming: 4 bases; J trimming: 1 base; junction bases outside the gene matches: 3. The CDR3 loop spans 16 amino acids. CDR3 region: CASSIGTSGGTDTQYF. The CDR3 nucleotides are TGCGCCAGCAGCATAGGGACTAGCGGGGGCACAGATACGCAGTATTTT.

Only one count was recorded for this clone. This rearrangement joins TRBV27 to TRBJ2-3; TRBD1 matches 8 bases. The germline CDR1 and CDR2 sequences are MNHEY and SMNVEV (reference sequence). V was clipped by 5 bases and J by 3 bases; unmatched bases: 7. The CDR3 extends over 15 amino acids. CDR3 protein: CASSVDRGATDTQYF. The DNA for the CDR3 is TGTGCCAGCAGTGTAGACAGGGGTGCGACAGATACGCAGTATTTT.

The rearrangement uses TRBV5-1 and TRBJ2-3; tentatively, D is TRBD2 (6 bases). CDR1 and CDR2 from the germline V gene are SGHRS and YFSETQ. This CDR3 comprises 15 residues. V shed 4 bases and J shed 1 base, with 13 bases lying between them. Written as DNA, the CDR3 is TGCGCCAGCAGCACGTGGGGGGTGGGCACAGATACGCAGTATTTT. It yields the protein CASSTWGVGTDTQYF.

The chain recombines TRBV25-1 with TRBJ2-1, with TRBD2 identical over 12 bases. Germline assignment: CDR1 MGHDK and CDR2 SYGVNS. The CDR3 spans 16 residues. The V and J ends lost 4 bases and 7 bases, in that order; junction bases with no gene match: 8. The CDR3 DNA sequence: TGTGCCAGCAGTGCGGCTAGCGGGGGGGCAGGGAATGAGCAGTTCTTC. Protein sequence: CASSAASGGAGNEQFF.

The chain uses TRBV19 and TRBJ2-1; TRBD2 is a possible D gene (5 bases). CDR1 is LNHDA, CDR2 SQIVND, per germline (reference sequence). The CDR3 is made up of 15 amino acids. Trimming left V 2 bases short and J 9 bases short, with 17 bases between. Here the CDR3 DNA reads TGTGCCAGTAGTATATTACCCGCTGCGGGCATTGAGCAGTTCTTC. Translated: CASSILPAAGIEQFF.

A few counts support this clone. V and J are TRBV5-4 and TRBJ1-2; D perhaps matches TRBD1 (6 bases). Germline values: CDR1 SGHNT, CDR2 YYREEE (reference sequence). The CDR3 runs 13 residues. V gave up 4 bases and J gave up 4 bases, with 11 bases separating them. The CDR3 DNA is TGTGCCAGCAGCGGGGGCAGCGGCTATGGCTACACCTTC. It specifies CASSGGSGYGYTF.

The chain uses TRBV18 and TRBJ2-5, with 9 bases lining up with TRBD1. Germline-derived CDR1 and CDR2 are KGHSH and LQKENI. The CDR3 has 15 residues. V trimming: 6 bases; J trimming: 5 bases; junction bases outside the gene matches: 10. The CDR3 here is CASSPGTGYTETQYF. In nucleotides, the CDR3 is TGTGCCAGCTCCCCCGGGACAGGGTATACGGAGACCCAGTACTTC.

The V and J genes are TRBV6-4 and TRBJ1-2; D is unclear. V lost 5 bases to trimming and J lost 5 bases, with 15 bases between them. Germline V gene data show CDR1 as MRHNA and CDR2 as SNTAGT. CDR3 size: 14 residues. The CDR3 nucleotides read TGTGCCAGCAGTTACGGCAGGTCGGGGTATGGCTACACCTTC. Its protein is CASSYGRSGYGYTF.

The J gene is TRBJ2-5, the V gene TRBV2; 10 nucleotides line up with TRBD1. Judging by the DNA end, TRBJ2-7 fits better; the J call may be wrong. The CDR3 contains 15 residues. The germline gives CDR1 SNHLY, CDR2 FYNNEI. DNA for the CDR3: TGTGCCAGCAGGGCCCAGACAGGGGGCGCCTACGAGCAGTACTTC. It specifies CASRAQTGGAYEQYF.

This sequence joins TRBV5-1 and TRBJ2-2; 14 bases are a match to TRBD2. CDR3 size: 16 residues. V trimming: 5 bases; J trimming: 4 bases; junction bases outside the gene matches: 4. Germline V gene sequence: CDR1 SGHRS, CDR2 YFSETQ. The CDR3 region has the DNA TGCGCCAGCAGGACCGGGACTAGCGGGGGCACCGGGGAGCTGTTTTTT. The encoded protein is CASRTGTSGGTGELFF.

The V and J genes are TRBV19 and TRBJ2-1; 8 bases match TRBD1. From germline, CDR1 is LNHDA and CDR2 SQIVND (reference sequence). The CDR3 spans 16 residues. With 5 bases clipped from V and 4 bases from J, the junction kept 10 bases outside the gene matches. The DNA of the CDR3 is TGTGCCAGTAGTTTGGGCAGGACAGGGATATACAATGAGCAGTTCTTC. Its protein is CASSLGRTGIYNEQFF.

The chain uses TRBV28 and TRBJ1-5; D may be TRBD1 (6 bases). CDR3 length: 12 residues. Germline V gene data show CDR1 as MDHEN and CDR2 as SYDVKM. V lost 3 bases and J 9 bases, leaving 9 bases between the germline ends. The CDR3 coding sequence is TGTGCCAGCAGTTTCCGGGGGGCGCCCCAGCATTTT. This codes for CASSFRGAPQHF.

The chain recombines TRBV7-2 with TRBJ2-7; 9 nucleotides line up with TRBD1. The germline CDR1 and CDR2 sequences are SGHTA and FQGNSA. The CDR3 totals 16 residues. The V and J ends lost 1 base and 7 bases, in that order; junction bases with no gene match: 11. As DNA, the CDR3 is TGTGCCAGCAGCTTAGGTCCTATACAGGGGGCAGGGGAGCAGTACTTC. Translating it yields CASSLGPIQGAGEQYF.